The 20 T cell receptor beta chains below come from one sample, sequenced in a study of tumor-infiltrating lymphocytes in primary liver carcinoma. RNA isolated from unsorted whole blood supplied the blood RNA, with germline DNA also extracted. TCR beta cDNA came from around 0.5 ug total RNA, primed with a constant-region primer. Nested multiplex PCR, run for three rounds with slightly modified ARM-PCR, yielded TCR beta libraries. Amplification in the first two PCR rounds was performed using TRBV1-TRBV30 forward primers and a C-beta reverse primer for 10 cycles each. TCRdb re-called the multiplex PCR reads with MiXCR, one entry per CDR3 protein. Among fewer than 250,000 distinct CDR3 sequences listed, roughly 61% were seen once. What was sequenced was peripheral blood. The receptors stem from a woman in her fifties or sixties with primary liver carcinoma and hepatitis B virus infection.

As concerns this clonotype: An end of the junction does not agree with germline; a read error may underlie this. V is TRBV11-2 and J is TRBJ2-1, with D tentatively TRBD2 (5 bases). This CDR3 has 14 residues. CDR1 is SGHAT and CDR2 is FQNNGV in the germline V gene. The CDR3 here is CASSPDSRYRKQFF. CDR3 coding DNA: TGTGCCAGCAGTCCGGACTCTAGGTATAGGAAGCAGTTTTTC.

This chain joins TRBV11-3 and TRBJ2-5; a weak D match, TRBD2 (5 bases). V was cut by 5 bases and J by 5 bases, with 18 bases left in between. The CDR3 sequence is 15 residues long. CDR1 is SGHNT and CDR2 is YENEEA in the germline V gene. Here the CDR3 reads CASSANSGRRETQYF. CDR3 in DNA: TGTGCCAGCAGCGCTAATAGTGGGAGACGTGAGACCCAGTACTTC.

For this clonotype: The conserved phenylalanine or tryptophan normally closing the CDR3 is absent here, so this likely arose from a read error. This sequence joins TRBV28 and TRBJ2-3; 9 bases are a match to TRBD2. Germline V lookup: CDR1 MDHEN, CDR2 SYDVKM. The CDR3 is made up of 16 amino acids. J lost 6 bases, V lost 7 bases, and 14 bases had no gene match. The CDR3 here is CASTSVREGLVDTQYL. CDR3 DNA: TGTGCCAGCACCTCGGTGCGGGAGGGCCTGGTGGATACGCAGTATCTT.

Turning to this clonotype: A read error may produce the germline difference seen at one junction end. The chain uses TRBV11-2 and TRBJ2-4, with TRBD2 as a possible D gene (7 bases). The CDR3 runs to 18 residues. Germline CDR1 and CDR2: SGHAT and FQNNGV. In DNA form, the CDR3 reads TGTGCCAGCAACTTAGGGGAGCGGGGCAGGGGATCCAAAAACATTCAGTACTTC. Encoded protein: CASNLGERGRGSKNIQYF.

The chain joins TRBV5-5 to TRBJ2-1, with a tentative D call TRBD2 (6 bases). The CDR3 length is 18 residues. Germline lookup yields CDR1 SGHKS and CDR2 YYEKEE (reference sequence). V lost 4 bases and J lost 1, with 21 bases in between. CDR3: CASSPEGGSANSYNEQFF. The CDR3 DNA follows: TGTGCCAGCAGCCCGGAGGGCGGCAGTGCAAATTCCTACAATGAGCAGTTCTTC.

The rearrangement joins TRBV6-5 to TRBJ2-1; 7 bases agree with TRBD1. The CDR3 is made up of 14 amino acids. Trimming cost V 5 bases and J 6 bases; bases outside gene matches: 7. Germline values: CDR1 MNHEY, CDR2 SVGAGI. The CDR3 DNA is TGTGCCAGCAGTGCCGACAGGGTGGGCAATGAGCAGTTCTTC. Protein sequence: CASSADRVGNEQFF.

Comment on this clonotype: At one end the junction does not follow the germline gene, possibly because of a read error. The chain joins TRBV12-3 or TRBV12-4 to TRBJ1-1, with D possibly matching TRBD1 (6 bases). This CDR3 is built from 14 residues. CDR3 sequence: CASTLSVTAGEASF. The CDR3 DNA sequence: TGTGCCAGCACCCTTTCGGTGACGGCAGGGGAAGCTTCCTTT.

This clonotype was picked up a small number of times. V is TRBV28 and J is TRBJ2-7; 9 nucleotides match TRBD1. Losses at the gene ends were 5 bases for V and 3 bases for J; bases not matched to a gene: 8. The CDR3 covers 15 residues. Looked up from germline, CDR1 is MDHEN and CDR2 is SYDVKM. The CDR3 reads CASSPSGTGSYEQYF. CDR3 coding DNA: TGTGCCAGCAGTCCTTCCGGGACAGGGAGCTACGAGCAGTACTTC.

To note about this clonotype: A much larger clone lies one base from this, so it may be a read error. The conserved closing phenylalanine or tryptophan is absent in this CDR3, likely reflecting a read error. The rearrangement uses TRBV6-5 and TRBJ2-7, with D possibly matching TRBD1 (6 bases). CDR3 size: 15 residues. V lost 0 bases, J lost 5 bases, and 14 bases lay in between. The V gene's germline CDR1 is MNHEY and CDR2 SVGAGI. CDR3 region: CASSYSTGTSDEQYS. The CDR3 DNA reads as TGTGCCAGCAGTTACTCGACCGGGACATCAGACGAGCAGTACTCC.

Concerning this clonotype itself: A much more abundant neighbour one base away suggests this may be a read error. The chain couples TRBV6-5 to TRBJ2-1; 9 bases map to TRBD2. The last part of the DNA fits TRBJ2-7 better; the J call may be wrong. This CDR3 contains 19 residues. Germline loops: CDR1 MNHEY, CDR2 SVGAGI. The CDR3 coding sequence is TGTGCCAGCAGTTACTCGAGTCAGCAGACCTCAGCGGGAGGCAATGAGCAGTACTTC. Translated: CASSYSSQQTSAGGNEQYF.

In regard to this clonotype: The junction does not match germline at one end; this may be a read error. The J gene is TRBJ2-3, the V gene TRBV6-5; 8 nucleotides agree with TRBD2. The CDR3 is made up of 15 amino acids. Germline V gives CDR1 MNHEY, CDR2 SVGAGI. The CDR3 region is CARSYSPGGPDTQYF. The CDR3 DNA sequence: TGTGCCAGAAGTTACTCGCCGGGAGGGCCGGATACTCAGTATTTT.

In its sample, this clonotype was seen once. A much larger clone lies one base from this, so it may be a read error. The chain recombines TRBV11-2 with TRBJ2-7; 8 bases agree with TRBD2. Germline V gene lookup returns CDR1 SGHAT and CDR2 FQNNGV. The CDR3 is 14 residues long. CDR3 sequence reads: CASTLDLAGGGGYF. In DNA form, the CDR3 reads TGTGCCAGCACCTTAGATCTGGCCGGGGGGGGGGGGTACTTC.

In its sample, this clonotype was seen many times. CDR3 residues: CASSLEQVVYNQPQHF. The CDR3 bases are TGTGCCAGCAGCTTGGAACAGGTTGTTTACAATCAGCCCCAGCATTTT. The genes are TRBV5-5 and TRBJ1-5, with D possibly matching TRBD1 (5 bases). Deletions cut 0 bases from V and 3 bases from J, with 13 bases between. Germline V CDR1 and CDR2: SGHKS, YYEKEE (reference sequence). This CDR3 is 16 amino acids long. Together with reference TRBV5-5 and TRBJ1-5, the CDR3 gives the full variable domain: DAGVTQSPTHLIKTRGQQVTLRCSPISGHKSVSWYQQVLGQGPQFIFQYYEKEERGRGNFPDRFSARQFPNYSSELNVNALLLGDSALYLCASSLEQVVYNQPQHFGDGTRLSIL.

This clonotype occurred many times. This chain links TRBV12-3 or TRBV12-4 with TRBJ1-4; D unresolved. Trimming stripped 5 bases from V and 1 base from J, with 23 bases between. The CDR3 is 19 amino acids. CDR3 DNA: TGTGCCAGCAGTCCCGCCGGGAGCTTTGGGCTCGGAACTAATGAAAAACTGTTTTTT. Encoded protein: CASSPAGSFGLGTNEKLFF.

About this clonotype: The junction and the germline gene differ at one end; a read error may be behind it. The rearrangement links TRBV11-1 to TRBJ2-7; D unresolved. CDR3 length: 12 amino acids. The germline CDR1 and CDR2 sequences are SGHAT and FQDESV (reference sequence). CDR3 amino acids: CASSHRTYKQYF. The CDR3 DNA sequence: TGTGCTAGCAGCCATCGGACCTACAAGCAATACTTC.

The sample holds many counts of this clonotype. This chain links TRBV29-1 with TRBJ1-3; no definite D call. V lost 4 bases and J lost 0, with 7 bases in between. The CDR3 runs to 13 residues. The germline V gene encodes CDR1 SQVTM and CDR2 ANQGSEA. Here the CDR3 DNA reads TGCAGCGTTGGACTTTCCTCTGGAAACACCATATATTTT. Its protein is CSVGLSSGNTIYF.

This clonotype has at least ten counts. V gene TRBV7-9 combines with J gene TRBJ2-7; D is perhaps TRBD1 (6 bases). The germline V and J ends were trimmed by 2 bases and 0 bases, with 17 bases remaining between them. The CDR3 extends over 17 amino acids. CDR1 and CDR2 from the germline V gene are SEHNR and FQNEAQ (reference sequence). The DNA for the CDR3 is TGTGCCAGCAGCTTAATCGACGGGACATCGAGCTCCTACGAGCAGTACTTC. Protein sequence: CASSLIDGTSSSYEQYF.

Note on this clonotype: Relative to the germline gene, one junction end is altered; a read error may explain this. This chain connects TRBV4-1 to TRBJ1-5; D not resolved. Germline V gives CDR1 MGHRA, CDR2 YSYEKL. The length of the CDR3 is 13 residues. CDR3 loop: CASSRHDNQPQHF. Here the CDR3 DNA reads TGCGCTAGCAGCCGTCATGATAATCAGCCCCAGCATTTT.

As regards this clonotype: The junction shows a germline mismatch at one end, possibly a read error. V usage is TRBV11-3 and J usage is TRBJ2-5, with D tentatively TRBD1 (6 bases). This CDR3 contains 16 residues. Looked up from germline, CDR1 is SGHNT and CDR2 is YENEEA. This chain's CDR3 is CDSSLVVGASQETRYF. The CDR3 DNA is TGTGACAGCAGCTTAGTCGTGGGGGCTAGTCAAGAGACCCGGTACTTC. The full variable domain, completed using reference TRBV11-3 and TRBJ2-5, is EAGVVQSPRYKIIEKKQPVAFWCNPISGHNTLYWYLQNLGQGPELLIRYENEEAVDDSQLPKDRFSAERLKGVDSTLKIQPAELGDSAVYLCDSSLVVGASQETRYFGPGTRLLVL.

This clonotype was counted once. The conserved closing phenylalanine or tryptophan is absent in this CDR3, likely reflecting a read error. This rearrangement joins TRBV11-2 to TRBJ1-4, with D hard to call. Looked up from germline, CDR1 is SGHAT and CDR2 is FQNNGV. The CDR3 is made up of 13 amino acids. This CDR3 reads CACSLEPLSALFL. CDR3 sequence (DNA): TGTGCCTGCAGCTTAGAGCCTTTGTCGGCACTGTTTTTA.